These 9 T cell receptor beta chains share one sample of origin, sequenced in a study of early T cells in non-severe SARS-CoV-2 infection. TCRdb called the 5' RACE reads again in MiXCR, with one record for every CDR3 protein. The data contain some 46,000 distinct CDR3 sequences, roughly 6.1% of them singletons. Material: whole blood, obtained at baseline. These receptor sequences come from an adult who was a healthcare worker with PCR-confirmed SARS-CoV-2 infection or an uninfected control (not recorded which).

V gene TRBV7-2 combines with J gene TRBJ2-1; TRBD2 aligns across 8 bases. The V gene's germline CDR1 is SGHTA and CDR2 FQGNSA. Germline trimming cut 4 bases from V and 3 bases from J; bases unmatched to any gene: 11. This CDR3 comprises 17 residues. The CDR3: CASSSPGVGTSYNEQFF. The CDR3 DNA follows: TGTGCCAGCAGCTCACCTGGTGTCGGGACTAGCTACAATGAGCAGTTCTTC. Full variable domain (rest looked up from reference TRBV7-2 and TRBJ2-1): GAGVSQSPSNKVTEKGKDVELRCDPISGHTALYWYRQSLGQGLEFLIYFQGNSAPDKSGLPSDRFSAERTGGSVSTLTIQRTQQEDSAVYLCASSSPGVGTSYNEQFFGPGTRLTVL.

CDR3 sequence: CSVLTHLRSTDTQYF. The CDR3 DNA follows: TGCAGCGTTCTGACTCACCTCAGGTCGACAGATACGCAGTATTTT. The genes are TRBV29-1 and TRBJ2-3; D uncertain. This CDR3 spans 15 amino acids. With 5 bases removed from V and 3 bases from J, the gap between germline ends came to 18 bases. CDR1 and CDR2 from the germline V gene are SQVTM and ANQGSEA.

This clonotype was seen at least ten times. The chain uses TRBV6-2 or TRBV6-3 and TRBJ2-1, with TRBD2 identical over 9 bases. Germline V gives CDR1 MNHEY, CDR2 SVGEGT. The CDR3 has 14 amino acids. V shed 4 bases and J 2 bases; nucleotides not matched to a gene: 0. The CDR3 protein is CASSLAGAYNEQFF. For the CDR3, the DNA is TGTGCCAGCAGTTTAGCGGGAGCCTACAATGAGCAGTTCTTC.

This clonotype was observed a few times. This chain joins TRBV4-1 and TRBJ1-1, with no clear D. V dropped 3 bases and J dropped 1 base, with 12 bases sitting between them. Germline CDR1 is MGHRA and CDR2 is YSYEKL. The CDR3 covers 15 residues. The CDR3 nucleotides read TGCGCCAGCAGCCACACATTCCGTGAGAACACTGAAGCTTTCTTT. Amino acids: CASSHTFRENTEAFF.

The chain links TRBV4-3 to TRBJ2-3; no clear D. V dropped 0 bases and J dropped 3 bases, with 13 bases sitting between them. The CDR3 is 16 amino acids. Germline lookup yields CDR1 LGHNA and CDR2 YSLEER. The CDR3 is CASSQDIGQWTDTQYF. The CDR3 bases are TGCGCCAGCAGCCAAGATATAGGCCAGTGGACAGATACGCAGTATTTT.

Only a few counts were recorded for this clonotype. The V call is TRBV20-1, the J call TRBJ2-1; a possible D gene is TRBD2 (6 bases). The V and J ends lost 2 bases and 5 bases respectively, with 13 bases between them. The germline V gene encodes CDR1 DFQATT and CDR2 SNEGSKA (reference sequence). CDR3 size: 14 residues. CDR3 in DNA: TGCAGTGCTAGAACCAGGACTAACAACAATGAGCAGTTCTTC. This codes for CSARTRTNNNEQFF.

This clonotype occurred many times. V is TRBV6-2 or TRBV6-3 and J is TRBJ1-2; the D is unclear. CDR3 length equals 14 residues. V lost 6 bases to trimming and J lost 8 bases, with 19 bases between them. The V gene's germline CDR1 is MNHEY and CDR2 SVGEGT. The CDR3 nucleotides read TGTGCCAGCAGGGAACCTTCTCGGCCGGGGGGCTACACCTTC. This sequence encodes CASREPSRPGGYTF.

The chain has TRBV12-2 and TRBJ1-2. TRBV12-2 is assigned pseudogene status. The length of the CDR3 is 13 residues. As DNA, the CDR3 is TGTGCAAGTCGTCGAGACGAGGAGTATGGCTACACCTTC. Protein sequence: CASRRDEEYGYTF.

This clonotype was seen repeatedly, ten times or more. J is TRBJ2-5 and V is TRBV12-3 or TRBV12-4, with unresolved D. The CDR3 is 15 residues long. Trimming cost V 6 bases and J 4 bases, with 18 bases left between them. Here the CDR3 reads CASSLQDGKAETQYF. CDR3 bases: TGTGCCAGCAGCCTTCAGGACGGCAAAGCAGAGACCCAGTACTTC.